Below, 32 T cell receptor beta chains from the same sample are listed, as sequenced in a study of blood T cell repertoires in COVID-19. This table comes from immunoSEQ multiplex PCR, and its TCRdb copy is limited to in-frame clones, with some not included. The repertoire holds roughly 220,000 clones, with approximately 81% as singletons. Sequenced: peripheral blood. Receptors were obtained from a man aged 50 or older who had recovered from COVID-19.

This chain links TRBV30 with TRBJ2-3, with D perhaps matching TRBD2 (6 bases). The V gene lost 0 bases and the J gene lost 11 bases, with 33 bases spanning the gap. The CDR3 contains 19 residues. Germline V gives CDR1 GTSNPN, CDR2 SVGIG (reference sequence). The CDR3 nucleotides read TGTGCCTGGAGTGTTTTGGGGTATGGAGGGCTGGCGCAAGATCCCAGGCAGTATTTT. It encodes CAWSVLGYGGLAQDPRQYF.

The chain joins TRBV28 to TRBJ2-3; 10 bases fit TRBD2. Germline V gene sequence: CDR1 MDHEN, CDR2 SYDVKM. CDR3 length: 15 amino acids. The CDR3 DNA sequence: TGTGGGACACACACTAGCGGGAAAGGCACAGATACGCAGTATTTT. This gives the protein CGTHTSGKGTDTQYF.

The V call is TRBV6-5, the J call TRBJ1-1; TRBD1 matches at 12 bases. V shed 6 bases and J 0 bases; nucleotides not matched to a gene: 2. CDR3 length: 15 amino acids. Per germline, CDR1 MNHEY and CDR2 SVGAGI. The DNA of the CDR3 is TGTGCCAGCAGCCGGGACAGGGGGCTGAACACTGAAGCTTTCTTT. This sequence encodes CASSRDRGLNTEAFF.

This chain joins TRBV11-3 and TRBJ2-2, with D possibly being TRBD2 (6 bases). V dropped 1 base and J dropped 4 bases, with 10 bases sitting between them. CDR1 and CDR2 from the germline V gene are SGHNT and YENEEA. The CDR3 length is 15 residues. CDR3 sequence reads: CASSLAGGSTGELFF. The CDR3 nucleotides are TGTGCCAGCAGCTTAGCTGGGGGGAGCACCGGGGAGCTGTTTTTT.

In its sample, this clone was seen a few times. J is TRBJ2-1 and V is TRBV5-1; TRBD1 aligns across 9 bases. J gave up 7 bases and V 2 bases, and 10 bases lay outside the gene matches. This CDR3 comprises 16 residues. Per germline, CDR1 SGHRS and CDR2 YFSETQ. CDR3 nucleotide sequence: TGCGCCAGCAGCTTACTCACAGGGGGCTCGACGAATGAGCAGTTCTTC. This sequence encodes CASSLLTGGSTNEQFF.

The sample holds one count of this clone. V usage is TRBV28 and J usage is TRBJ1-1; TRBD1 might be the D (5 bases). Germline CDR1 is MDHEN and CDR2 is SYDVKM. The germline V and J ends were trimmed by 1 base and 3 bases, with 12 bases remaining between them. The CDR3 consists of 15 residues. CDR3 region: CASSLSRARYTEAFF. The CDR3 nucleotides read TGTGCCAGCAGTTTATCCAGGGCCCGATACACTGAAGCTTTCTTT.

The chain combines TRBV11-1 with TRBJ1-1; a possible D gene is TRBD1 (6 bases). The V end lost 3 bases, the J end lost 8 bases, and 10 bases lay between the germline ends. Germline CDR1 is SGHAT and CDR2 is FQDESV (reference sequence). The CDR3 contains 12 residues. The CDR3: CASSFSDREAFF. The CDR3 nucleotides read TGTGCCAGCAGCTTTTCCGACAGGGAAGCTTTCTTT. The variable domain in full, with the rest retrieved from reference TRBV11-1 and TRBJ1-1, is EAEVAQSPRYKITEKSQAVAFWCDPISGHATLYWYRQILGQGPELLVQFQDESVVDDSQLPKDRFSAERLKGVDSTLKIQPAELGDSAMYLCASSFSDREAFFGQGTRLTVV.

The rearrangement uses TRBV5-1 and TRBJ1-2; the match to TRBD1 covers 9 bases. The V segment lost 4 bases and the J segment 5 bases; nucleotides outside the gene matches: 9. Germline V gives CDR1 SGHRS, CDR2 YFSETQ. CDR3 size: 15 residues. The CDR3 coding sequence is TGCGCCAGCAGCCCTCAGGGACAGGGTTTTTATGGCTACACCTTC. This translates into CASSPQGQGFYGYTF.

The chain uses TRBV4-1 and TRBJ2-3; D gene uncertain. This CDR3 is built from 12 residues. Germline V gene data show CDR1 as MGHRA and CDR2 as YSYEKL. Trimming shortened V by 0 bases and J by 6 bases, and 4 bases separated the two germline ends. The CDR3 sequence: CASSQDSDTQYF. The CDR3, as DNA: TGCGCCAGCAGCCAAGACTCGGATACGCAGTATTTT.

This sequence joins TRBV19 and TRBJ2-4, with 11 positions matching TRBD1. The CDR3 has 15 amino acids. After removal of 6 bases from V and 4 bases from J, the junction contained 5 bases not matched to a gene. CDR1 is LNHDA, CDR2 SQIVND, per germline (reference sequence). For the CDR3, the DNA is TGTGCCAGTAGAGGAGGGGACAGGGGGAAAAACATTCAGTACTTC. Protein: CASRGGDRGKNIQYF.

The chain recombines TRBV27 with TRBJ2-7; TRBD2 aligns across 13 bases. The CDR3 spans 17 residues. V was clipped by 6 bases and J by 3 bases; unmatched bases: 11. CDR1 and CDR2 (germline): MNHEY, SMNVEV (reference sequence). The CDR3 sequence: CASRAPGLAGKSYEQYF. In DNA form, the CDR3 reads TGTGCCAGCAGGGCCCCGGGACTAGCGGGAAAGAGCTACGAGCAGTACTTC.

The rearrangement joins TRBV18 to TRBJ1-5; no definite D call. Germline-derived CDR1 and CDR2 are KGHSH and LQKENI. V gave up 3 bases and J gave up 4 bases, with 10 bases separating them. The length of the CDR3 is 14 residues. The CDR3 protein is CASSPGLWNQPQHF. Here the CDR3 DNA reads TGTGCCAGCTCACCTGGACTTTGGAATCAGCCCCAGCATTTT.

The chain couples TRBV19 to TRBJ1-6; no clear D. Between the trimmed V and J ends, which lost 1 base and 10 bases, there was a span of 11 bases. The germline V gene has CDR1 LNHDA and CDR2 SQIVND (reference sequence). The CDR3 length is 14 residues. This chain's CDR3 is CASSIAGVKSPLHF. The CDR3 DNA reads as TGTGCCAGTAGTATAGCCGGGGTTAAATCACCCCTCCACTTT.

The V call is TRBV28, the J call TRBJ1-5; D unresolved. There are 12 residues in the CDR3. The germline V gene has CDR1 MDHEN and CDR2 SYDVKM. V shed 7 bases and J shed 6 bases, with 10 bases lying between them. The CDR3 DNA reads TGTGCCAGCATCGGTGGGCTTCAGCCCCAGCATTTT. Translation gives CASIGGLQPQHF.

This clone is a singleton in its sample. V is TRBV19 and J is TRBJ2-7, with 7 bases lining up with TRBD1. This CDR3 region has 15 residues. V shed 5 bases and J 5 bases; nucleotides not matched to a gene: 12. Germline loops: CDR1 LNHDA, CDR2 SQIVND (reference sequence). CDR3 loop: CASSVDRTSQDEQYF. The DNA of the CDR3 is TGTGCCAGTAGTGTGGACAGGACATCACAGGACGAGCAGTACTTC.

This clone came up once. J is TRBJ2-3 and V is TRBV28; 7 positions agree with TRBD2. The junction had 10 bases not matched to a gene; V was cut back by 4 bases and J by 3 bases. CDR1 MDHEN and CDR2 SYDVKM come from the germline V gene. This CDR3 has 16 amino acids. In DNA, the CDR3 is TGTGCCAGCAGTTCCGGGGCGGGAGATAGGACAGATACGCAGTATTTT. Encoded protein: CASSSGAGDRTDTQYF.

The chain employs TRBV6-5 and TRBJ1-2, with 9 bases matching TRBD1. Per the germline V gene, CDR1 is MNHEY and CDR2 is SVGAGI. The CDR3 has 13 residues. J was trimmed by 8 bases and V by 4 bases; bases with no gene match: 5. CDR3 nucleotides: TGTGCCAGCAGTTCGGGACAGGGCCGGGGCTACACCTTC. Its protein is CASSSGQGRGYTF.

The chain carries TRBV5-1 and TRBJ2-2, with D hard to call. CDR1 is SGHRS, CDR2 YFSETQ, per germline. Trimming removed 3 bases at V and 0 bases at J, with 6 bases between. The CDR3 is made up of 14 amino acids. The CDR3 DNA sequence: TGCGCCAGCAGCTGGAGTCCGAACACCGGGGAGCTGTTTTTT. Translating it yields CASSWSPNTGELFF.

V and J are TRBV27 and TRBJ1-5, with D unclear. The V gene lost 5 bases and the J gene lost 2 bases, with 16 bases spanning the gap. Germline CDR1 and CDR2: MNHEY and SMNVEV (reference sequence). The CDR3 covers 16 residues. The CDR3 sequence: CASSPRRVVGNQPQHF. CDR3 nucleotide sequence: TGTGCCAGCAGTCCCCGGAGGGTTGTGGGCAATCAGCCCCAGCATTTT.

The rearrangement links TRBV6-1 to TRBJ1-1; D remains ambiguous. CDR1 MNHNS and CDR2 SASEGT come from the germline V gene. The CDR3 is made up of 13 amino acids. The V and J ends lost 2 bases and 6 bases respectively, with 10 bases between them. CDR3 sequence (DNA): TGTGCCAGCAGTGAACGGGGATTCGCTGAAGCTTTCTTT. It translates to CASSERGFAEAFF.

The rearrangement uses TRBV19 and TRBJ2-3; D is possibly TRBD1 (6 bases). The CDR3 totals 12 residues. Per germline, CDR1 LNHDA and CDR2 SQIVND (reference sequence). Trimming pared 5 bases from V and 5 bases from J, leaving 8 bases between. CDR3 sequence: CASSFRGDTQYF. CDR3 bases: TGTGCCAGTAGTTTCAGGGGAGATACGCAGTATTTT.

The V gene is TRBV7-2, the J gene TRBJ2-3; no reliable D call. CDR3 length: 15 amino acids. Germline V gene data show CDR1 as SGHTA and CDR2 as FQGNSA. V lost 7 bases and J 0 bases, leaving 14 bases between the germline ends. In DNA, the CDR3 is TGTGCCAGCACCCGCCTGGGCAGTAGCACAGATACGCAGTATTTT. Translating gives CASTRLGSSTDTQYF. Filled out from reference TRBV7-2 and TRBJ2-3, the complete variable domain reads GAGVSQSPSNKVTEKGKDVELRCDPISGHTALYWYRQSLGQGLEFLIYFQGNSAPDKSGLPSDRFSAERTGGSVSTLTIQRTQQEDSAVYLCASTRLGSSTDTQYFGPGTRLTVL.

The CDR3 loop is CASSQTPGLAANTDTQYF. DNA of the CDR3: TGTGCCAGCAGCCAGACACCGGGACTAGCGGCTAACACAGATACGCAGTATTTT. This sequence joins TRBV7-2 and TRBJ2-3, with TRBD2 identical over 11 bases. The germline CDR1 and CDR2 sequences are SGHTA and FQGNSA. V dropped 5 bases and J dropped 2; count of bases not matched to a gene: 12. The CDR3 has 18 amino acids.

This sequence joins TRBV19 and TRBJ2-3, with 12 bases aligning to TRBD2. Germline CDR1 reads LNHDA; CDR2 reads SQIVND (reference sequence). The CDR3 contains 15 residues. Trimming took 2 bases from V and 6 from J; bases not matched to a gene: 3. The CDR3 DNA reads TGTGCCAGTAGTATAAGCCTAGCGGGAGGGGATACGCAGTATTTT. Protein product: CASSISLAGGDTQYF. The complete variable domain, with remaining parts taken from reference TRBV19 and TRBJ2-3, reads DGGITQSPKYLFRKEGQNVTLSCEQNLNHDAMYWYRQDPGQGLRLIYYSQIVNDFQKGDIAEGYSVSREKKESFPLTVTSAQKNPTAFYLCASSISLAGGDTQYFGPGTRLTVL.

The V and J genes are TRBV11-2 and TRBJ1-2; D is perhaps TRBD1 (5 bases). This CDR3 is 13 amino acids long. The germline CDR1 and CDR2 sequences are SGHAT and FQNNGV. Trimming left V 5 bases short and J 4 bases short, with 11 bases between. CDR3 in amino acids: CASSPSGAYGYTF. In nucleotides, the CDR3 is TGTGCCAGCAGCCCCAGCGGGGCCTATGGCTACACCTTC.

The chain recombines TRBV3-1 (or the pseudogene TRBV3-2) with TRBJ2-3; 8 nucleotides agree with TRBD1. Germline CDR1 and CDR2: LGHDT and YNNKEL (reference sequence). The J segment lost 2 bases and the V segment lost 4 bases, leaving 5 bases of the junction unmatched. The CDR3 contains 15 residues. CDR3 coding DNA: TGTGCCAGCAGCCGCCGGACAGGGCCCACAGATACGCAGTATTTT. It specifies CASSRRTGPTDTQYF.

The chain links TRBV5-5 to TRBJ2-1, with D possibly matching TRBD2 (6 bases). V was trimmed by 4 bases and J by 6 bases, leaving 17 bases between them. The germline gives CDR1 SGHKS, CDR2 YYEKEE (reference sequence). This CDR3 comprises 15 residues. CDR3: CASSQTTSLLNEQFF. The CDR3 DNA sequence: TGTGCCAGCAGCCAGACGACTAGTTTACTCAATGAGCAGTTCTTC.

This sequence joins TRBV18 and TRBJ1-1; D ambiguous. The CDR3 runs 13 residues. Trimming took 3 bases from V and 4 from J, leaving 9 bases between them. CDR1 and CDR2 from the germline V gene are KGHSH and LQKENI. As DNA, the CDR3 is TGTGCCAGCTCACCGCAACTTGGCACTGAAGCTTTCTTT. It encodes CASSPQLGTEAFF.

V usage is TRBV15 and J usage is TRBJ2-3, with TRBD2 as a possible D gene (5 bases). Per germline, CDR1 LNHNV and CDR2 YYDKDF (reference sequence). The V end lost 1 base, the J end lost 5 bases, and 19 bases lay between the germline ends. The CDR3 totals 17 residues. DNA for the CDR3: TGTGCCACCAGCAGAGCTTCAGCCGAGGGTCGGGGAGATACGCAGTATTTT. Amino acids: CATSRASAEGRGDTQYF.

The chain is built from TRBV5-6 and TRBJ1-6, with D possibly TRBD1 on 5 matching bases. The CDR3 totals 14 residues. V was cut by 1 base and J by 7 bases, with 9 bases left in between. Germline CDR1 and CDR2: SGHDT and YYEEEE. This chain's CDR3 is CASSLRGRNSPLHF. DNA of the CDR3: TGTGCCAGCAGCTTGAGGGGAAGGAATTCACCCCTCCACTTT.

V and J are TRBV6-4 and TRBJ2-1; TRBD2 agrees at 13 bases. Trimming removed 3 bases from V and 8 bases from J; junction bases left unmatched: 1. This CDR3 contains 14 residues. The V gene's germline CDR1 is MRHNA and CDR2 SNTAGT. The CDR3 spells CASSDGLAGDEQFF. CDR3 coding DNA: TGTGCCAGCAGTGATGGACTAGCGGGAGATGAGCAGTTCTTC.

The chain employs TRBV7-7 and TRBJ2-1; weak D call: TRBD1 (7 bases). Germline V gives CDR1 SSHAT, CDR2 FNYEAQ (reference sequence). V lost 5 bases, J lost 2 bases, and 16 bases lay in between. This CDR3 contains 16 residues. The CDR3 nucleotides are TGTGCCAGCAGCCCCGGACAGGACTACACCTACAATGAGCAGTTCTTC. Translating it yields CASSPGQDYTYNEQFF.